The 24 T cell receptor beta chains below come from one sample, sequenced in a study of human T cells and chemical hapten exposure. TCRdb re-derived calls from the RACE reads in MiXCR, one entry per CDR3 protein. The sample has more than 95,000 distinct CDR3 sequences; 12% are singletons. Time point noted: patch test 1, 2 weeks after DPC sensitization. Treatment described: therapeutic diphenylcyclopropenone sensitization with weekly scalp DPC. The specimen was whole blood, collected in connection with sensitization to the hapten diphenylcyclopropenone (DPC). Receptors originate from a woman aged 45-65 years with alopecia areata. Some clones in this sample may be carry-over from other donors' samples.

Ten or more counts support this clonotype. The V and J genes are TRBV6-4 and TRBJ2-1, with D possibly called TRBD1 or TRBD2 (6 bases each). This CDR3 has 16 amino acids. Germline V gives CDR1 MRHNA, CDR2 SNTAGT. Trimming cost V 6 bases and J 0 bases, with 15 bases left between them. The chain's CDR3 is CASSYRGASSYNEQFF. In nucleotides, the CDR3 is TGTGCCAGCAGCTATAGGGGGGCGAGCTCCTACAATGAGCAGTTCTTC.

V and J are TRBV3-1 and TRBJ1-1, with a weak D call TRBD1 (6 bases). The CDR3 length is 12 residues. V lost 1 base to trimming and J lost 10 bases, with 10 bases between them. Germline V gene sequence: CDR1 LGHDT, CDR2 YNNKEL (reference sequence). The CDR3 nucleotides are TGTGCCAGCAGCCAAGGACAGGTTGGAGCTTTCTTT. Protein product: CASSQGQVGAFF.

There are a few counts of this clonotype. V and J are TRBV20-1 and TRBJ1-1; D is perhaps TRBD1 (6 bases). CDR3 length equals 15 residues. Trimming shortened V by 5 bases and J by 1 base, and 17 bases separated the two germline ends. Per germline, CDR1 DFQATT and CDR2 SNEGSKA (reference sequence). CDR3 loop: CSASLLGQPNTEAFF. The CDR3 coding sequence is TGCAGTGCTTCTTTGCTCGGACAGCCGAACACTGAAGCTTTCTTT.

The table lists this clonotype with many counts. The V gene is TRBV15, the J gene TRBJ2-5, with a tentative D call TRBD2 (6 bases). The CDR3 loop spans 14 amino acids. V was shortened by 6 bases and J by 0 bases, with 11 bases between the two germline ends. Germline CDR1 is LNHNV and CDR2 is YYDKDF (reference sequence). CDR3 loop: CATSRRDYQETQYF. DNA for the CDR3: TGTGCCACCAGTCGTCGGGACTACCAAGAGACCCAGTACTTC.

V is TRBV29-1 and J is TRBJ2-3, with D tentatively TRBD2 (5 bases). Trimming removed 2 bases at V and 5 bases at J, with 14 bases between. The germline V gene encodes CDR1 SQVTM and CDR2 ANQGSEA. The CDR3 covers 14 residues. The CDR3 DNA follows: TGCAGCGTTGAATCCGGGATTGGTGGAGATACGCAGTATTTT. Protein sequence: CSVESGIGGDTQYF.

This clonotype was seen repeatedly, ten times or more. The V and J genes are TRBV5-1 and TRBJ2-1, with 8 positions matching TRBD2. V was clipped by 2 bases and J by 14 bases; unmatched bases: 18. The CDR3 consists of 16 residues. Germline-derived CDR1 and CDR2 are SGHRS and YFSETQ. The CDR3 DNA reads as TGCGCCAGCAGCTTTTTTTTAGCGGGAATACAAAGTAGGGAGTTCTTC. Translation: CASSFFLAGIQSREFF.

This clonotype was detected a few times. The gene calls are TRBV24-1 and TRBJ2-3; D is possibly TRBD1 (6 bases). This CDR3 region has 14 residues. The germline V gene has CDR1 KGHDR and CDR2 SFDVKD. Trimming shortened V by 6 bases and J by 2 bases, and 11 bases separated the two germline ends. For the CDR3, the DNA is TGTGCCACCAGTCTGGACAGTAACACAGATACGCAGTATTTT. Its protein product is CATSLDSNTDTQYF.

The chain couples TRBV14 to TRBJ1-3; no clear D. The CDR3 is 11 residues long. The V and J ends lost 3 bases and 6 bases respectively, with 3 bases between them. The germline gives CDR1 SGHDN, CDR2 FVKESK. CDR3 sequence: CASSQINTIYF. DNA for the CDR3: TGTGCCAGCAGCCAGATAAACACCATATATTTT.

This clonotype was counted ten times or more. The rearrangement links TRBV20-1 to TRBJ1-5; 8 bases are a match to TRBD1. From germline, CDR1 is DFQATT and CDR2 SNEGSKA (reference sequence). The CDR3 contains 13 residues. With V trimmed by 6 bases and J by 5 bases, 6 bases remained unmatched. The CDR3 coding sequence is TGCAGTGCCACCGGGACAGGAGATCAGCCCCAGCATTTT. This codes for CSATGTGDQPQHF.

V gene TRBV11-2 combines with J gene TRBJ1-5; TRBD1 might be the D (5 bases). This CDR3 spans 14 amino acids. Germline V CDR1 and CDR2: SGHAT, FQNNGV. V shed 0 bases and J shed 6 bases, with 9 bases lying between them. This chain's CDR3 is CASSLEVDTQPQHF. The CDR3 nucleotides read TGTGCCAGCAGCTTAGAGGTGGACACTCAGCCCCAGCATTTT.

The chain carries TRBV21-1 and TRBJ2-6; the table assigns TRBD2, which was not confirmed against the DNA. TRBV21-1 is designated a pseudogene. This CDR3 is built from 18 residues. This CDR3 is CASSIPTSTSPMANVLTF. The CDR3 DNA sequence: TGTGCCAGCAGCATCCCCACTTCTACTAGTCCCATGGCCAACGTCCTGACTTTC.

The chain is built from TRBV27 and TRBJ1-6; D call uncertain. Trimming pared 7 bases from V and 7 bases from J, leaving 17 bases between. The CDR3 length is 15 residues. Germline CDR1 and CDR2: MNHEY and SMNVEV (reference sequence). The CDR3 protein is CASTLRPGFNSPLHF. The CDR3 nucleotides are TGTGCCAGCACCCTACGGCCGGGCTTCAATTCACCCCTCCACTTT.

This clonotype was detected only a few times. V usage is TRBV2 and J usage is TRBJ2-3; no reliable D call. Germline-derived CDR1 and CDR2 are SNHLY and FYNNEI. The CDR3 runs 12 residues. V was cut by 4 bases and J by 5 bases, with 7 bases left in between. In DNA, the CDR3 is TGTGCCAGCAGTGTGACCCGAGATACGCAGTATTTT. Residues: CASSVTRDTQYF.

This clonotype turned up a few times. The rearrangement links TRBV7-6 to TRBJ1-1; D uncertain. Germline V gives CDR1 SGHVS, CDR2 FNYEAQ. V was pared by 3 bases and J by 5 bases, with 16 bases between. The CDR3 totals 15 residues. CDR3 in amino acids: CASSFNWAGETEAFF. The CDR3 nucleotides are TGTGCCAGCAGCTTCAACTGGGCGGGAGAAACTGAAGCTTTCTTT. The variable domain in full, with the rest retrieved from reference TRBV7-6 and TRBJ1-1, is GAGVSQSPRYKVTKRGQDVALRCDPISGHVSLYWYRQALGQGPEFLTYFNYEAQQDKSGLPNDRFSAERPEGSISTLTIQRTEQRDSAMYRCASSFNWAGETEAFFGQGTRLTVV.

This clonotype was recorded many times. The rearrangement uses TRBV19 and TRBJ2-3; 9 nucleotides align to TRBD2. The CDR3 has 17 amino acids. V trimming: 6 bases; J trimming: 0 bases; junction bases outside the gene matches: 10. Germline CDR1 reads LNHDA; CDR2 reads SQIVND (reference sequence). The CDR3 loop reads CASRSGGTLQSTDTQYF. Here the CDR3 DNA reads TGTGCCAGTAGGAGCGGGGGGACGCTCCAAAGCACAGATACGCAGTATTTT. Filled out from reference TRBV19 and TRBJ2-3, the complete variable domain reads DGGITQSPKYLFRKEGQNVTLSCEQNLNHDAMYWYRQDPGQGLRLIYYSQIVNDFQKGDIAEGYSVSREKKESFPLTVTSAQKNPTAFYLCASRSGGTLQSTDTQYFGPGTRLTVL.

The chain carries TRBV11-2 and TRBJ1-1; D uncertain. With 4 bases removed from V and 3 bases from J, the gap between germline ends came to 12 bases. The germline V gene encodes CDR1 SGHAT and CDR2 FQNNGV. The CDR3 is made up of 14 amino acids. CDR3 residues: CASSSPDRDTEAFF. The CDR3, as DNA: TGTGCCAGCAGCTCCCCGGACCGGGACACTGAAGCTTTCTTT.

This clonotype was picked up many times. This sequence joins TRBV7-2 and TRBJ2-1; D perhaps matches TRBD1 (5 bases). This CDR3 is built from 15 residues. Germline loops: CDR1 SGHTA, CDR2 FQGNSA. V lost 2 bases, J lost 4 bases, and 12 bases lay in between. The CDR3 nucleotides read TGTGCCAGCAGCTTAACAGGAGTCGTTTACAATGAGCAGTTCTTC. Amino acids: CASSLTGVVYNEQFF.

This clonotype was detected ten times or more. V gene TRBV4-3 combines with J gene TRBJ2-3, with D possibly called TRBD1 or TRBD2 (6 bases each). The ends were cut back, 0 bases at V and 6 bases at J, with 13 bases in the middle. CDR3 size: 15 residues. Germline CDR1 is LGHNA and CDR2 is YSLEER. The CDR3 here is CASSQDLGGSDTQYF. CDR3 in DNA: TGCGCCAGCAGCCAAGATCTAGGGGGGAGTGATACGCAGTATTTT.

The chain uses TRBV7-9 and TRBJ1-2, with 7 bases aligning to TRBD1. Germline V lookup: CDR1 SEHNR, CDR2 FQNEAQ (reference sequence). There are 12 residues in the CDR3. Trimming cost V 11 bases and J 10 bases; bases outside gene matches: 13. CDR3 sequence (DNA): TGTGCCGGCACCGCCGGACAGGTCGCCTACACCTTC. Protein product: CAGTAGQVAYTF.

The V call is TRBV29-1, the J call TRBJ2-3; D is undetermined. The V end was cut by 4 bases, the J end by 4 bases, with 12 bases between. This CDR3 has 13 residues. The germline V gene has CDR1 SQVTM and CDR2 ANQGSEA. The CDR3 DNA reads TGCAGCGTTGTCGCCCTACGAGCAGATACGCAGTATTTT. This encodes CSVVALRADTQYF.

This chain joins TRBV7-9 and TRBJ1-4; 9 positions match TRBD1. Germline V gene data show CDR1 as SEHNR and CDR2 as FQNEAQ (reference sequence). V was clipped by 5 bases and J by 5 bases; unmatched bases: 3. This CDR3 comprises 14 residues. CDR3 bases: TGTGCCAGCAGCGCCGGACAGGGGAATGAAAAACTGTTTTTT. Translation: CASSAGQGNEKLFF.

The chain couples TRBV6-5 to TRBJ1-3; TRBD1 is a possible D gene (6 bases). The V gene lost 2 bases and the J gene lost 0 bases, with 11 bases spanning the gap. Germline values: CDR1 MNHEY, CDR2 SVGAGI. This CDR3 has 16 residues. The CDR3 loop is CASSYGTHLSGNTIYF. Written as DNA, the CDR3 is TGTGCCAGCAGTTACGGGACACATCTCTCTGGAAACACCATATATTTT.

There are many counts of this clonotype. V is TRBV18 and J is TRBJ2-1; D is ambiguous. V lost 1 base, J lost 0 bases, and 16 bases lay in between. The germline V gene has CDR1 KGHSH and CDR2 LQKENI. This CDR3 is built from 18 residues. DNA for the CDR3: TGTGCCAGCTCACCACTTGGAATACATCCGAGCTCCTACAATGAGCAGTTCTTC. This sequence encodes CASSPLGIHPSSYNEQFF.

This clonotype was recorded many times. The genes are TRBV27 and TRBJ2-1; D unresolved. Trimming took 4 bases from V and 5 from J, leaving 12 bases between them. Germline loops: CDR1 MNHEY, CDR2 SMNVEV (reference sequence). The CDR3 extends over 14 amino acids. CDR3 coding DNA: TGTGCCAGCAGTTGGGAAAGAGAGAACAATGAGCAGTTCTTC. Amino acids: CASSWERENNEQFF.